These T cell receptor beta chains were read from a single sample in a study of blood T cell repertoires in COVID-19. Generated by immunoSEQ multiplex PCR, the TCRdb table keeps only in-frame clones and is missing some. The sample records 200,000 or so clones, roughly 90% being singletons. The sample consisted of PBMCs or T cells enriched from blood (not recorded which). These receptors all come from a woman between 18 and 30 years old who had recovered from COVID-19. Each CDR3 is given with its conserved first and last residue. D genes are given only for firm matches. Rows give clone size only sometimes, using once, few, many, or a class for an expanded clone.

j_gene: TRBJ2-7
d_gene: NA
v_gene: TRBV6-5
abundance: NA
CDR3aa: CASVVRPTTYEQYF
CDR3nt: TGTGCCAGCGTTGTCAGGCCCACCACCTACGAGCAGTACTTC

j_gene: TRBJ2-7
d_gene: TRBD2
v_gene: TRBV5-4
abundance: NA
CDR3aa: CASSPRRVAGSTYEQYF
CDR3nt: TGTGCCAGCAGCCCCCGGAGGGTAGCGGGGTCAACCTACGAGCAGTACTTC

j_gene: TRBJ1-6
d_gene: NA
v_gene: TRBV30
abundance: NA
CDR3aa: CAWSVTASSYNSPLHF
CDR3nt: TGTGCCTGGAGTGTTACGGCTAGCTCCTATAATTCACCCCTCCACTTT

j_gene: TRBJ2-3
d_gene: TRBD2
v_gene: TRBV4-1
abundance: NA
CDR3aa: CASRGTSGTDTQYF
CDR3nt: TGCGCCAGCAGGGGGACTAGCGGCACAGATACGCAGTATTTT

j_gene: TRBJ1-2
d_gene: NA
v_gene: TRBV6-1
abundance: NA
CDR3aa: CASSERGDVRGYTF
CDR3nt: TGTGCCAGCAGTGAACGCGGGGACGTCCGGGGCTACACCTTC

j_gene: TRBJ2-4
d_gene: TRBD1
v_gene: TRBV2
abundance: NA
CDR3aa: CASRQGAAKNIQYF
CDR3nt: TGTGCCAGCAGACAGGGGGCGGCCAAAAACATTCAGTACTTC

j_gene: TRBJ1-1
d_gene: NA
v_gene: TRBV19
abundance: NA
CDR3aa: CASSRRGGDTEAFF
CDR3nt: TGTGCCAGTAGTCGGAGGGGGGGAGACACTGAAGCTTTCTTT

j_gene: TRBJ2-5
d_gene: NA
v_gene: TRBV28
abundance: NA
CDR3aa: CAIQTDQETQYF
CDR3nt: TGTGCCATACAGACGGACCAAGAGACCCAGTACTTC

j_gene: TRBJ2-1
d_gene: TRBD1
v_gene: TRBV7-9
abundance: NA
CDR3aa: CASSLGGTDYNEQFF
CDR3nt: TGTGCCAGCAGCTTAGGGGGGACAGATTACAATGAGCAGTTCTTC

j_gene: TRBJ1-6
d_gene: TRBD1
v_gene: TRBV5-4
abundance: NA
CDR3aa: CASRGGTGGPYNSPLHF
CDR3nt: TGTGCCAGCAGGGGCGGGACAGGGGGCCCCTATAATTCACCCCTCCACTTT

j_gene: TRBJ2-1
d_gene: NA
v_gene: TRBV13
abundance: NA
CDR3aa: CASSLDPETGDNEQFF
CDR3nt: TGTGCCAGCAGCTTAGACCCCGAGACAGGTGACAATGAGCAGTTCTTC

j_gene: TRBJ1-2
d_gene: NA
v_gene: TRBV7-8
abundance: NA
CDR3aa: CASSLGPLYGYTF
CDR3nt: TGTGCCAGCAGCTTAGGGCCGCTCTATGGCTACACCTTC

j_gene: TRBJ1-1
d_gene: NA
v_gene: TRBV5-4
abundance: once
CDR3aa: CASSLVGFGTEAFF
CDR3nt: TGTGCCAGCAGCTTGGTGGGCTTTGGCACTGAAGCTTTCTTT

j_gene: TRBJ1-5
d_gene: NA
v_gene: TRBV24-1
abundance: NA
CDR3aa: CATSATGSNQPQHF
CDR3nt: TGTGCCACCAGTGCCACGGGTAGCAATCAGCCCCAGCATTTT

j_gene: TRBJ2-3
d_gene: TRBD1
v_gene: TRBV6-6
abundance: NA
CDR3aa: CASSRGTGGENTQYF
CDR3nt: TGTGCCAGCAGCCGAGGGACAGGGGGAGAAAATACGCAGTATTTT

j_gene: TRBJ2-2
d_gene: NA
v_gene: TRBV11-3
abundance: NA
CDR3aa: CASSLGYREVTGELFF
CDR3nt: TGTGCCAGCAGCTTAGGTTACAGGGAAGTCACCGGGGAGCTGTTTTTT

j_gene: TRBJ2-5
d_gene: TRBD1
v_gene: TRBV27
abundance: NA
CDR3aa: CASSARDSKETQYF
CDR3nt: TGTGCCAGCAGTGCCCGGGACAGCAAAGAGACCCAGTACTTC

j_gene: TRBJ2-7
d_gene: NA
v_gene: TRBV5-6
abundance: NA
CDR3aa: CASSLLQSLFGGADEQYF
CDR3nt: TGTGCCAGCAGCTTGCTTCAATCCTTATTTGGGGGGGCGGACGAGCAGTACTTC

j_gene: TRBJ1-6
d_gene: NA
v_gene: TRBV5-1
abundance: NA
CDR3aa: CASSLEPGLNSPLHF
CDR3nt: TGCGCCAGCAGCTTGGAGCCAGGCCTTAATTCACCCCTCCACTTT

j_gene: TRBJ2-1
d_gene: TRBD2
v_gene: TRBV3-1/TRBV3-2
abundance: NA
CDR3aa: CASSLTISGGPYNEQFF
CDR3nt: TGTGCCAGCAGCCTAACAATTAGCGGGGGCCCCTACAATGAGCAGTTCTTC

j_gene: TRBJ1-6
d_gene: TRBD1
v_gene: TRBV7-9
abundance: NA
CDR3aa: CASGGQEDSPLHF
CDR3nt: TGTGCCAGCGGCGGACAGGAGGATTCACCCCTCCACTTT

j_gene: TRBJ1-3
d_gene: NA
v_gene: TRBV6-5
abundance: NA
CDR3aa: CASRTGFSGNTIYF
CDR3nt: TGTGCCAGCAGGACAGGATTCTCTGGAAACACCATATATTTT

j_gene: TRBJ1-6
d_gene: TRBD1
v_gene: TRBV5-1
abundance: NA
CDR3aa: CASKEGAAGSPLHF
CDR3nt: TGCGCCAGCAAGGAGGGGGCCGCGGGTTCACCCCTCCACTTT

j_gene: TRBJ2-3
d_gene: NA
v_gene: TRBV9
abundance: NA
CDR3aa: CASSVPASGETSTDTQYF
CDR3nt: TGTGCCAGCAGCGTACCGGCTAGTGGGGAGACTAGCACAGATACGCAGTATTTT

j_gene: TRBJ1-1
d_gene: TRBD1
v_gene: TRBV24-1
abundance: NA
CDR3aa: CATAGGDRNTEAFF
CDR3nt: TGTGCCACCGCAGGGGGCGACCGGAACACTGAAGCTTTCTTT

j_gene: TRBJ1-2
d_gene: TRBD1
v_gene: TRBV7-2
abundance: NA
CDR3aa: CASSLSITQGATGYTF
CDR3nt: TGTGCCAGCAGCTTATCGATAACACAGGGGGCAACTGGCTACACCTTC

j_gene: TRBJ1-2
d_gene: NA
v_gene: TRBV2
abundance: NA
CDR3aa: CASRVGRTGGYTF
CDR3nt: TGTGCCAGCAGGGTAGGACGGACGGGGGGCTACACCTTC

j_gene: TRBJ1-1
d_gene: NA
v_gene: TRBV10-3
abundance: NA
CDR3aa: CAISESEGDTEAFF
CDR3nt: TGTGCCATCAGTGAGTCGGAAGGGGATACTGAAGCTTTCTTT

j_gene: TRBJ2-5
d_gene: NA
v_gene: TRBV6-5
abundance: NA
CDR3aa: CASKPNTWGLETQYF
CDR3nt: TGTGCCAGCAAACCGAACACATGGGGGCTTGAGACCCAGTACTTC

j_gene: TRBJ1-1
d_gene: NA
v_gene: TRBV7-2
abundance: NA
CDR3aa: CASSDTGRGLNTEAFF
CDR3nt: TGTGCCAGCAGCGATACAGGGCGGGGGCTGAACACTGAAGCTTTCTTT

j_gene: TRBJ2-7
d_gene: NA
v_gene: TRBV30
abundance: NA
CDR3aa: CAWSAGLSYEQYF
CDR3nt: TGTGCCTGGAGCGCGGGATTGTCCTACGAGCAGTACTTC

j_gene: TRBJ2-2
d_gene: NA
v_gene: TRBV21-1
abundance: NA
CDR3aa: CASTPKIREEIHTGELFF
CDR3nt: TGTGCCAGCACCCCAAAAATCAGGGAGGAGATCCACACCGGGGAGCTGTTTTTT